These 18 T cell receptor beta chains came from one sample sequenced in a study of beta chain features in type 1 diabetes. Whole-study findings and limits: Researchers report that Type 1 diabetes patients had moderately but significantly shorter TCRB CDR3s across all four CD4+ subsets.

Reverse transcription of all isolated RNA meant that expressed TCRB transcripts were sequenced. Using immunoSEQ multiplex PCR, the repertoire was profiled, and TCRdb retains in-frame clones only, with some absent. The data show about 640,000 clones, with around 11% seen just once and more than 0.1% held by the top ten. For these receptors, no antigen is known. The sequenced sample was naive CD4+ T cells from blood. The receptor set was obtained from a man aged 30-40 years with type 1 diabetes.

The chain links TRBV18 to TRBJ2-6; D tentatively reads TRBD1 or TRBD2 (5 bases each). The CDR3 is 19 amino acids. V gave up 3 bases and J gave up 1 base, with 19 bases separating them. Germline CDR1 is KGHSH and CDR2 is LQKENI. CDR3 sequence reads: CASSPLTPGTQSGANVLTF. CDR3 nucleotide sequence: TGTGCCAGCTCACCTCTGACACCTGGGACCCAATCTGGGGCCAACGTCCTGACTTTC.

This chain links TRBV6-5 with TRBJ2-7; D remains unclear. CDR3 length equals 14 residues. From germline, CDR1 is MNHEY and CDR2 SVGAGI. V was trimmed by 2 bases and J by 4 bases, leaving 12 bases between them. For the CDR3, the DNA is TGTGCCAGCAGTTACATTGGCGGATTGTACGAGCAGTACTTC. Protein product: CASSYIGGLYEQYF.

This clone occurred a few times. This chain joins TRBV29-1 and TRBJ2-1, with a possible D match to TRBD1 (6 bases). Germline loops: CDR1 SQVTM, CDR2 ANQGSEA. The CDR3 has 11 amino acids. V shed 5 bases and J shed 8 bases, with 10 bases lying between them. The chain's CDR3 is CSVYREYEQFF. The CDR3 DNA reads TGCAGCGTTTACAGGGAATATGAGCAGTTCTTC.

This clone was seen more than once but under ten times. V is TRBV4-3 and J is TRBJ2-3, with 8 bases that match TRBD1. The germline gives CDR1 LGHNA, CDR2 YSLEER. The CDR3 runs to 17 residues. Trimming took 2 bases from V and 2 from J; bases not matched to a gene: 9. CDR3 DNA sequence: TGCGCCAGCAGCCAAAGGGGACAGGTCATTTCCACAGATACGCAGTATTTT. Its translation is CASSQRGQVISTDTQYF.

This clone was counted only a few times. The same CDR3 can be traced to other DNA sequences in this sample. The V call is TRBV9, the J call TRBJ1-2, with D perhaps matching TRBD1 (5 bases). CDR1 is SGDLS and CDR2 is YYNGEE in the germline V gene. The CDR3 loop spans 13 amino acids. Trimming shortened V by 2 bases and J by 3 bases, and 8 bases separated the two germline ends. CDR3 in amino acids: CASSVGEDYGYTF. CDR3 DNA sequence: TGTGCCAGCAGCGTGGGGGAAGACTATGGCTACACCTTC.

The chain has TRBV10-3 and TRBJ1-1; the D gene is possibly TRBD1 (6 bases). This CDR3 spans 15 amino acids. V was clipped by 0 bases and J by 1 base, with 9 bases between them. Germline V gene lookup returns CDR1 ENHRY and CDR2 SYGVKD. The CDR3, as DNA: TGTGCCATCAGTGAGTCTGGACAGCAGAACACTGAAGCTTTCTTT. This codes for CAISESGQQNTEAFF.

The chain uses TRBV7-6 and TRBJ2-1; 8 positions match TRBD2. Germline assignment: CDR1 SGHVS and CDR2 FNYEAQ. J was trimmed by 1 base and V by 5 bases; bases with no gene match: 10. CDR3 length: 17 amino acids. DNA for the CDR3: TGTGCCAGCAGCCCAGCGGGGGCCTCTGGGTCCTACAATGAGCAGTTCTTC. It specifies CASSPAGASGSYNEQFF.

This clone was observed a few times. The gene calls are TRBV30 and TRBJ1-2; weak D call: TRBD1 (5 bases). V lost 3 bases and J 0 bases, leaving 14 bases between the germline ends. Germline V gives CDR1 GTSNPN, CDR2 SVGIG (reference sequence). The CDR3 is 15 residues long. The DNA of the CDR3 is TGTGCCTGGAGGTTGGGACCACTAGCTAACTATGGCTACACCTTC. This gives the protein CAWRLGPLANYGYTF.

The V and J genes are TRBV18 and TRBJ2-3; TRBD2 agrees at 10 bases. Germline V lookup: CDR1 KGHSH, CDR2 LQKENI. CDR3 length: 16 amino acids. Unmatched junction bases numbered 9, after V lost 5 bases and J lost 4 bases. The chain's CDR3 is CASSDLAGAQADTQYF. For the CDR3, the DNA is TGTGCCAGCTCAGACCTAGCGGGGGCACAAGCAGATACGCAGTATTTT.

This clone appeared a few times. The gene calls are TRBV5-4 and TRBJ1-2, with a possible D match to TRBD1 (5 bases). Trimming stripped 0 bases from V and 4 bases from J, with 10 bases between. This CDR3 is built from 14 residues. Germline V gene data show CDR1 as SGHNT and CDR2 as YYREEE (reference sequence). The CDR3 here is CASSLGQGSYGYTF. CDR3 sequence (DNA): TGTGCCAGCAGCTTGGGGCAGGGCTCCTATGGCTACACCTTC.

The chain links TRBV4-2 to TRBJ1-4, with D tentatively TRBD1 (5 bases). The ends were cut back, 7 bases at V and 8 bases at J, with 14 bases in the middle. The CDR3 length is 13 residues. Germline V CDR1 and CDR2: LGHNA, YNFKEQ. This CDR3 reads CASTAPRDEKLFF. The CDR3 coding sequence is TGTGCCAGCACCGCCCCGAGGGACGAAAAACTGTTTTTT.

There are a few counts of this clone. The chain employs TRBV4-2 and TRBJ2-3; the D call may be TRBD1 or TRBD2 (5 bases each). The CDR3 consists of 14 residues. CDR1 and CDR2 from the germline V gene are LGHNA and YNFKEQ. The V and J ends lost 1 base and 0 bases respectively, with 5 bases between them. CDR3 sequence (DNA): TGTGCCAGCAGCCAAGGGGGGAGCACAGATACGCAGTATTTT. Protein product: CASSQGGSTDTQYF.

This clone was found a few times. This chain uses TRBV5-4 with TRBJ2-1, with 10 bases lining up with TRBD1. V shed 4 bases and J 3 bases; nucleotides not matched to a gene: 7. Germline V gene sequence: CDR1 SGHNT, CDR2 YYREEE (reference sequence). The CDR3 covers 16 residues. The CDR3 loop is CASSHGGDRGYNEQFF. Written as DNA, the CDR3 is TGTGCCAGCAGCCACGGAGGGGACAGGGGCTACAATGAGCAGTTCTTC.

A remark on this clone: Other DNA sequences in this sample translate to the same CDR3. J is TRBJ2-5 and V is TRBV5-1; 7 positions match TRBD1. The CDR3 spans 13 residues. Germline CDR1 is SGHRS and CDR2 is YFSETQ. V shed 3 bases and J 3 bases; nucleotides not matched to a gene: 2. CDR3 protein: CASSSGTEETQYF. Written as DNA, the CDR3 is TGCGCCAGCAGCTCCGGGACAGAAGAGACCCAGTACTTC.

This clone was picked up a small number of times. The CDR3 is CASSLGTDSLYEQYF. CDR3 DNA: TGTGCCAGCAGCTTAGGAACCGACTCCTTATACGAGCAGTACTTC. This chain connects TRBV7-9 to TRBJ2-7; D not resolved. The length of the CDR3 is 15 residues. V was cut by 1 base and J by 4 bases, with 14 bases left in between. CDR1 and CDR2 (germline): SEHNR, FQNEAQ (reference sequence). The complete variable domain, with remaining parts taken from reference TRBV7-9 and TRBJ2-7, reads DTGVSQNPRHKITKRGQNVTFRCDPISEHNRLYWYRQTLGQGPEFLTYFQNEAQLEKSRLLSDRFSAERPKGSFSTLEIQRTEQGDSAMYLCASSLGTDSLYEQYFGPGTRLTVT.

J is TRBJ1-5 and V is TRBV2, with TRBD1 matching over 7 bases. V was clipped by 3 bases and J by 4 bases; unmatched bases: 6. The germline V gene has CDR1 SNHLY and CDR2 FYNNEI. The CDR3 is 15 amino acids. The CDR3 spells CASSDTSGGNQPQHF. The CDR3 DNA sequence: TGTGCCAGCAGTGACACCTCAGGGGGTAATCAGCCCCAGCATTTT.

This clone was observed a handful of times. The chain couples TRBV28 to TRBJ2-6, with TRBD1 identical over 7 bases. The CDR3 has 18 amino acids. The V segment lost 3 bases and the J segment 0 bases; nucleotides outside the gene matches: 8. Germline V CDR1 and CDR2: MDHEN, SYDVKM. This chain's CDR3 is CASSFMTGPRSGANVLTF. The CDR3 bases are TGTGCCAGCAGTTTTATGACAGGGCCCCGCTCTGGGGCCAACGTCCTGACTTTC.

This clone came up a few times. This chain connects TRBV7-2 to TRBJ2-1, with D possibly being TRBD1 or TRBD2 (5 bases each). The CDR3 is 14 residues long. V gave up 6 bases and J gave up 6 bases, with 15 bases separating them. The germline gives CDR1 SGHTA, CDR2 FQGNSA. CDR3 in amino acids: CASSMGVPGNEQFF. In DNA, the CDR3 is TGTGCCAGCAGTATGGGGGTGCCGGGCAATGAGCAGTTCTTC.